Listed below are T cell receptor beta chains from one sample, sequenced in a study of cytomegalovirus exposure and HLA in healthy donors. TCRdb keeps only in-frame clones here, not all; method: immunoSEQ multiplex PCR. Of around 120,000 clones in the sample, around 10% are singletons; the top ten hold 2.5% to 3.5%. The sample was PBMCs. The receptors originated from a man younger than 45 in good health and CMV-seronegative. CDR3s include the opening cysteine and the closing phenylalanine or tryptophan. D genes are given only for firm matches. For some rows the clone size is stated as once, few or many, or as a class when expanded; others skip it.

D gene	J gene	clone size	V gene	CDR3 DNA	CDR3 protein
TRBD2	TRBJ2-1	.	TRBV13	TGTGCCAGCAGCCGGCTGTCAGGGGCCCACGGACTAGCGGGAGAGGAGGGCTCCTACAATGAGCAGTTCTTC	CASSRLSGAHGLAGEEGSYNEQFF
TRBD1	TRBJ1-1	.	TRBV19	TGTGCCAGTAGTCGAGCTACAGGGGAAGGAAGCACTGAAGCTTTCTTT	CASSRATGEGSTEAFF
TRBD2	TRBJ2-7	few	TRBV28	TGTGCCAGCAGAGGGGCTAGCGGGAGAAGGGGCGAGCAGTACTTC	CASRGASGRRGEQYF
TRBD1	TRBJ2-1	few	TRBV7-2	TGTGCCAGCAGCCGAGCCCACAGGGGCAATGAGCAGTTCTTC	CASSRAHRGNEQFF
TRBD1	TRBJ2-7	.	TRBV7-6	TGTGCCAGCAGCTTAGTATCAGGGGCAGGGGGTGGCGAGCAGTACTTC	CASSLVSGAGGGEQYF
TRBD1	TRBJ1-1	.	TRBV4-1	TGCGCCAGCAGCCTGGCAGGGGGGGAAGCTTTCTTT	CASSLAGGEAFF
TRBD1	TRBJ2-7	.	TRBV7-2	TGTGCCAGCAGCTTAACAGGGGACAGACCCATCTCCTACGAGCAGTACTTC	CASSLTGDRPISYEQYF
.	TRBJ2-3	few	TRBV28	TGTGCCAGCAGCCCCGGACAGACAGATACGCAGTATTTT	CASSPGQTDTQYF
.	TRBJ2-7	few	TRBV7-7	TGTGCTAGCAGCTTAGAGGGAGGCCTCGAGCAGTACTTC	CASSLEGGLEQYF
TRBD1	TRBJ1-3	.	TRBV10-2	TGCGCCAGCTTTGGGCCGACAGGGGAAAACTCTGGAAACACCATATATTTT	CASFGPTGENSGNTIYF
TRBD2	TRBJ2-1	.	TRBV12-5	TGTGCTAGTGGCATGTGGACTAGTCTTCGCAATGAGCAGTTCTTC	CASGMWTSLRNEQFF
TRBD1	TRBJ2-7	.	TRBV5-5	TGTGCCAGCAGCTGGGGACAGATGAGCTCCTACGAGCAGTACTTC	CASSWGQMSSYEQYF
.	TRBJ2-7	.	TRBV6-5	TGTGCCAGCAACCCCCTGGAGGGTGGGGGCGAGCAGTACTTC	CASNPLEGGGEQYF
.	TRBJ2-7	.	TRBV28	TGTGCCAGCCGAGGACAGCCGCTTTACGAGCAGTACTTC	CASRGQPLYEQYF
.	TRBJ2-7	few	TRBV13	TGTGCCAGCAGCTTAGGGACAGTAACCTACGAGCAGTACTTC	CASSLGTVTYEQYF
.	TRBJ1-5	.	TRBV19	TGTGCCAGTAGTACTGACAGATATAGCAATCAGCCCCAGCATTTT	CASSTDRYSNQPQHF
TRBD1	TRBJ1-4	.	TRBV11-2	TGTGCCAGCAGCACCGGGACAGGGGTAGGAACTAATGAAAAACTGTTTTTT	CASSTGTGVGTNEKLFF
.	TRBJ2-1	few	TRBV6-5	TGTGCCAGCACCGCACAGGGAGGGTCCTACAATGAGCAGTTCTTC	CASTAQGGSYNEQFF
.	TRBJ2-2	.	TRBV6-5	TGTGCCAGCAGACCGGGACACGCGAACACCGGGGAGCTGTTTTTT	CASRPGHANTGELFF
.	TRBJ1-1	.	TRBV6-8	TGTGCCAGCAGCTCCCGGGAGCTCACCACATGGGGGGACACTGAAGCTTTCTTT	CASSSRELTTWGDTEAFF
TRBD1	TRBJ2-3	few	TRBV4-1	TGCGCCAGCAGCCAAGGGACAGGCACTAGCACAGATACGCAGTATTTT	CASSQGTGTSTDTQYF
TRBD2	TRBJ2-7	.	TRBV7-2	TGTGCCAGCAGCTTAGCGCATACTAGCGGGATCTACGAGCAGTACTTC	CASSLAHTSGIYEQYF
TRBD1	TRBJ1-1	few	TRBV15	TGTGCCACCAGCAGAGGCACAGGGGAAGTTGGTGAAGCTTTCTTT	CATSRGTGEVGEAFF
TRBD1	TRBJ2-2	few	TRBV5-1	TGCGCCAGCAGCCTCCCGGGACAGGGAGCCGGGGAGCTGTTTTTT	CASSLPGQGAGELFF
.	TRBJ2-7	few	TRBV18	TGTGCCAGCTCACTCACAGTTCCTTCCTACGAGCAGTACTTC	CASSLTVPSYEQYF
TRBD1	TRBJ1-1	few	TRBV7-2	TGTGCCAGCAGCTCATTCCTGGGACAGGGGCTCACTGAAGCTTTCTTT	CASSSFLGQGLTEAFF
TRBD2	TRBJ2-1	.	TRBV7-6	TGTGCCAGCAGCCTACGTATGGCTAGCGGTTACAATGAGCAGTTCTTC	CASSLRMASGYNEQFF
TRBD1	TRBJ1-5	.	TRBV2	TGTGCCAGCAGCGGACAGGGGCGCAATCAGCCCCAGCATTTT	CASSGQGRNQPQHF
.	TRBJ2-5	.	TRBV5-1	TGCGCCAGCAGCTTGGACAGGGAGGAGACCCAGTACTTC	CASSLDREETQYF
.	TRBJ1-6	.	TRBV5-1	TGCGCCAGCAGCTTGTCCGCAGGGATTAATTCACCCCTCCACTTT	CASSLSAGINSPLHF
.	TRBJ2-1	few	TRBV7-6	TGTGCCAGCAGCTTAGACGAGGGGGACTACTACAATGAGCAGTTCTTC	CASSLDEGDYYNEQFF
TRBD1	TRBJ1-5	.	TRBV5-6	TGTGCCAGCAGTTGGGACAGGGGTCAGCCCCAGCATTTT	CASSWDRGQPQHF
TRBD2	TRBJ2-4	few	TRBV7-3	TGTGCCAGCAGCTCTAGCGGGAGCGCGGGAAACATTCAGTACTTC	CASSSSGSAGNIQYF
TRBD1	TRBJ1-1	few	TRBV5-1	TGCGCCAGCAGCTCCTCCGGGACAGCAAACACTGAAGCTTTCTTT	CASSSSGTANTEAFF
TRBD1	TRBJ2-7	.	TRBV19	TGTGCCAGTAAAAGGGGGACAGAGAGCTCCTACGAGCAGTACTTC	CASKRGTESSYEQYF
.	TRBJ2-1	.	TRBV4-2	TGTGCCAGCAGCCAAGAGGGAAGCGGGTCCTACAATGAGCAGTTCTTC	CASSQEGSGSYNEQFF
.	TRBJ2-3	few	TRBV7-2	TGTGCCAGCAGCTCTAGTGGAGATACGCAGTATTTT	CASSSSGDTQYF
.	TRBJ1-1	.	TRBV5-1	TGCGCCAGCAGCTGGGGGGACACTGAAGCTTTCTTT	CASSWGDTEAFF
TRBD1	TRBJ2-2	few	TRBV5-4	TGTGCCAGCAGCTCCGGGACAGGGGACACCGGGGAGCTGTTTTTT	CASSSGTGDTGELFF
TRBD1	TRBJ1-1	.	TRBV28	TGTGCCAGCAGTTCGACAGGGGGACCTAGGGCTTTCTTT	CASSSTGGPRAFF
.	TRBJ2-3	few	TRBV19	TGTGCCAGTAGTCCCCGTGAGGCAGATACGCAGTATTTT	CASSPREADTQYF
.	TRBJ2-3	few	TRBV19	TGTGCCAGTATGGGGGCTAGCGGTAGCACAGATACGCAGTATTTT	CASMGASGSTDTQYF